This T cell receptor beta chain originates from a study of T cell repertoires in cytomegalovirus infection. MiXCR, applied by TCRdb to the reads, yields one record per CDR3 protein. The sample has roughly 920,000 distinct CDR3 sequences; under 40% are singletons. A remark on this clonotype: The antigen is not known.

The receptor comes from a human donor in good health (CMV status not recorded). Some clones in this sample may be carry-over from other donors' samples. Here the sequenced sample was cultured CD8+ T cells from PBMCs, taken from culture after CMV antigen stimulation.

The DNA for the CDR3 is TGTGCCAGCAGCCAGTACACAGGGGCTAGCAATCAGCCCCAGCATTTT. Protein: CASSQYTGASNQPQHF. This rearrangement joins TRBV14 to TRBJ1-5; 7 nucleotides agree with TRBD1. The germline V gene encodes CDR1 SGHDN and CDR2 FVKESK. The trim removed 3 bases at V and 0 bases at J, leaving 5 bases unmatched. This CDR3 comprises 16 residues.